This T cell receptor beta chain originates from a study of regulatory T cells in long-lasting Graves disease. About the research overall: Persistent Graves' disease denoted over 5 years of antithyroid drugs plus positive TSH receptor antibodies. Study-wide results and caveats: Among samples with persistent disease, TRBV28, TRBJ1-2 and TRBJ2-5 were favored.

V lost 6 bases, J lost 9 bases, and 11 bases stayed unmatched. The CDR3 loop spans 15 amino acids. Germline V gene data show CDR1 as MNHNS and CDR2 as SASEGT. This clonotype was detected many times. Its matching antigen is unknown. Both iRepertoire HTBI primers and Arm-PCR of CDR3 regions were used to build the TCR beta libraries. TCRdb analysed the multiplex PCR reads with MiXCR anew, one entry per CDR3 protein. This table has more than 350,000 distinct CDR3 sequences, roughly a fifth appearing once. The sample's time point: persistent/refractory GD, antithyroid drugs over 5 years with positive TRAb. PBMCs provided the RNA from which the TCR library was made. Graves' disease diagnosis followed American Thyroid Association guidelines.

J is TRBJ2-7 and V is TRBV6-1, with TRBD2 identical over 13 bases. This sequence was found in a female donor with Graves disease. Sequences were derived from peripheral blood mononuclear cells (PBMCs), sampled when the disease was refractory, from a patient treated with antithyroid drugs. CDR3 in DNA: TGTGCCAGCAGACCCGGGACTAGCGGGGCGGTCGGGCAGTACTTC. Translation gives CASRPGTSGAVGQYF.